This T cell receptor (beta chain) appears in the sequencing data of a study of PD-1 blockade in classical Hodgkin lymphoma. Study results and caveats: Baseline diversity was lower in partial responders and progressors than complete responders. The study reported lower baseline TCR diversity in newly diagnosed patients than in healthy donors.

In this sample, this clone turned up once. Its matching antigen is unknown. Other DNA sequences in the same sample also yield this CDR3. TCRdb's table, derived via immunoSEQ multiplex PCR, lists solely in-frame clones and lacks some. The sample shows 90,000 to 140,000 clones, approximately 89% of them seen only once. Specified time point: cycle 4 day 1 (C4D1), after 5 to 7 weeks of nivolumab. With no exception, relapse followed autologous stem cell transplantation in all patients, and brentuximab vedotin exposure varied. This specimen consisted of peripheral blood mononuclear cells (PBMCs), obtained before the fourth cycle of nivolumab. This sequence originates from a human donor with classical Hodgkin lymphoma.

Here the CDR3 reads CASSLDGPLDTQYF. The CDR3 coding sequence is TGTGCCAGCAGCTTAGATGGTCCGCTGGATACGCAGTATTTT. This chain connects TRBV7-2 to TRBJ2-3; D uncertain. The CDR3 sequence is 14 residues long. V was cut by 1 base and J by 6 bases, with 11 bases left in between. The germline V gene has CDR1 SGHTA and CDR2 FQGNSA.